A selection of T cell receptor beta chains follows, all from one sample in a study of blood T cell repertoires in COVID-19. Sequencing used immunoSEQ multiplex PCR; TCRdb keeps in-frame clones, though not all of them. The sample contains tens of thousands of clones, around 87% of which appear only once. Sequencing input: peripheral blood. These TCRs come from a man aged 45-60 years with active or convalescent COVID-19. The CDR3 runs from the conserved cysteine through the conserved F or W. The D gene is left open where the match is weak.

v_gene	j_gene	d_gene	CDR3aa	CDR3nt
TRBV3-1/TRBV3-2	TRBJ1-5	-	CASSQGLGLLLNQPQHF	TGTGCCAGCAGCCAAGGATTGGGACTTCTACTCAATCAGCCCCAGCATTTT
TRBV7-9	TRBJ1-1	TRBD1	CASSLHGGGFTEAFF	TGTGCCAGCAGCTTACACGGAGGGGGCTTCACTGAAGCTTTCTTT
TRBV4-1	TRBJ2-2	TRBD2	CASRTPGLAGGPDTGELFF	TGCGCCAGTCGGACTCCGGGACTAGCGGGAGGGCCGGACACCGGGGAGCTGTTTTTT
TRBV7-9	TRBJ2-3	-	CASSLAGGGNTDTQYF	TGTGCCAGCAGCTTAGCCGGCGGGGGCAACACAGATACGCAGTATTTT
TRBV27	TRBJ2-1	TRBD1	CASSLSTGDPYNEQFF	TGTGCCAGCAGTTTATCGACAGGGGATCCCTACAATGAGCAGTTCTTC
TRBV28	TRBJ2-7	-	CASSISRVAYEQYF	TGTGCCAGCAGTATCTCCAGGGTGGCCTACGAGCAGTACTTC
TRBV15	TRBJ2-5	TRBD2	CATSKGLGETQYF	TGTGCCACCAGCAAAGGACTAGGAGAGACCCAGTACTTC
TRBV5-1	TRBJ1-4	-	CASSLRPNRRVDEKLFF	TGCGCCAGCAGCTTACGACCCAACAGGAGGGTCGATGAAAAACTGTTTTTT
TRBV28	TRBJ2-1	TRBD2	CASSSAWGLAGYNEQFF	TGTGCCAGCAGTTCCGCGTGGGGACTAGCGGGATACAATGAGCAGTTCTTC
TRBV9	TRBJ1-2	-	CASSAEPNYGYTF	TGTGCCAGCAGCGCAGAACCAAACTATGGCTACACCTTC
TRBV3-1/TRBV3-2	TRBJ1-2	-	CASSHSRGYTF	TGTGCCAGCAGCCATTCCCGGGGGTACACCTTC
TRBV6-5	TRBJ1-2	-	CASSPPEGPNGYTF	TGTGCCAGCAGTCCCCCTGAGGGTCCGAATGGCTACACCTTC
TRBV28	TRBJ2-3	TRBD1	CASTLGTGGTDTQYF	TGTGCCAGCACCCTCGGGACAGGGGGCACAGATACGCAGTATTTT